Described below is a single T cell receptor beta chain sequence and its context. Its matching antigen is unknown. Unstimulated regulatory T cells (CD4+CD25+CD127-), CD4+CD25- non-regulatory cells, CD4 and CD8 cells were FACS-sorted from thawed PBMCs. The entry originates in a study of Tregs in tolerant kidney transplant recipients. Overall study results and limits: Biological reproducibility was not directly addressed, but technical replication error appeared minimal. The most relevant donor-specific Treg TCRbeta repertoire apparently came from expansion with activated donor B cells. Findings come from small patient numbers and require larger validation.

The table came from immunoSEQ multiplex PCR; TCRdb's copy has only in-frame clones and leaves some out. The sample lists some 65,000 clones, about 83% occurring once. The CDR3 spans 12 residues. The V segment lost 8 bases and the J segment 0 bases; nucleotides outside the gene matches: 3. Per the germline V gene, CDR1 is GTSNPN and CDR2 is SVGIG (reference sequence). Sequencing was carried out using CD4+ T cells from blood. The chain joins TRBV30 to TRBJ1-1; 7 bases match TRBD1. The receptor was isolated from a human donor in good health. The CDR3 reads CAEGGMNTEAFF. The CDR3 region has the DNA TGTGCCGAAGGGGGCATGAACACTGAAGCTTTCTTT.